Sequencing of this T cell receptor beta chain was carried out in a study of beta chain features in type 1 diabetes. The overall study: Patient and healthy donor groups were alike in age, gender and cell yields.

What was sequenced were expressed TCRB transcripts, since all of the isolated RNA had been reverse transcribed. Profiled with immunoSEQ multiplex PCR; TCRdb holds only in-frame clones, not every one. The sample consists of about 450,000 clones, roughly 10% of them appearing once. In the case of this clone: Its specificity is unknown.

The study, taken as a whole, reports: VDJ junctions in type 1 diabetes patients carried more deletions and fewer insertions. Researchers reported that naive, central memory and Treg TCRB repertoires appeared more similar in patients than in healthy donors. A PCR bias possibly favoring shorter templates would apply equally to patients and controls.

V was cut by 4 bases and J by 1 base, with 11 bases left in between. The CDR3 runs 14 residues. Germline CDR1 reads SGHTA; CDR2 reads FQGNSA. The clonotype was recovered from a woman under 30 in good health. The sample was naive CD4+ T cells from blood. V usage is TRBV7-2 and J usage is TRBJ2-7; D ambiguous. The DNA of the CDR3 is TGTGCCAGCAGCTCAAGGTCTCTTTCCTACGAGCAGTACTTC. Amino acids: CASSSRSLSYEQYF.